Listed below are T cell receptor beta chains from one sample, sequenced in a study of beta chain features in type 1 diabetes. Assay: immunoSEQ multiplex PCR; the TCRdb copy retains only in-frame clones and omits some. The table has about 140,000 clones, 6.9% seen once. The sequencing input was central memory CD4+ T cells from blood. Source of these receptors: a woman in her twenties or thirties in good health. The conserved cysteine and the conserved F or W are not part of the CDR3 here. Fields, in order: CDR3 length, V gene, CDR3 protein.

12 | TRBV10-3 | AIKTSGAGGTQY
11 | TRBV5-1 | ASSLTGSYGYT
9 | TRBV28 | ASFRGNEQF
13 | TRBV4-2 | ASSQEARGAYEQY
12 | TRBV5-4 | ASSRQGTSYEQY
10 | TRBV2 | ASRPDREGYT
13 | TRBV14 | ASSRDRGISYEQY
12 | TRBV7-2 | ASSLERANTEAF
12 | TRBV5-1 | ASSSDRANEKLF
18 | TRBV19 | ASSIHREGIAGVSYNEQF